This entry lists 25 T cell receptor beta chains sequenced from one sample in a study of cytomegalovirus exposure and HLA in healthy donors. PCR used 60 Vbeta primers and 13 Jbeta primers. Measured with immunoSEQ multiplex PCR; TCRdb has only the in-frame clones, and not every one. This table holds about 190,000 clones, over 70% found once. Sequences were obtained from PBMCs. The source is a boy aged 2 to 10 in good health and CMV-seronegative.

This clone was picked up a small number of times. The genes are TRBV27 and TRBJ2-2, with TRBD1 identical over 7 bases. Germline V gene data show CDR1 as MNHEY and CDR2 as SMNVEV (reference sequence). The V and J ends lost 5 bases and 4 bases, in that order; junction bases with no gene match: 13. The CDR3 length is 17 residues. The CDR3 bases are TGTGCCAGCAGTAACCCGACAGGGCAATTGCGCACCGGGGAGCTGTTTTTT. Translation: CASSNPTGQLRTGELFF.

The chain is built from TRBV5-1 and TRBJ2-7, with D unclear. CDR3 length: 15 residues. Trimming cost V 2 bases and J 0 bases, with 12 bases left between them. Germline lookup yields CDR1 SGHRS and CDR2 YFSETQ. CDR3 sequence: CASSLSEPPSYEQYF. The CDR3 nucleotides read TGCGCCAGCAGCTTATCTGAGCCCCCCTCCTACGAGCAGTACTTC.

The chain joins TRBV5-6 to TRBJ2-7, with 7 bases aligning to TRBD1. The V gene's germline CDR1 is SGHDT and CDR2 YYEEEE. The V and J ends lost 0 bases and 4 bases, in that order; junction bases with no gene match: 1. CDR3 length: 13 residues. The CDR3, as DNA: TGTGCCAGCAGCTTGGACAGGGGTTACGAGCAGTACTTC. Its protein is CASSLDRGYEQYF.

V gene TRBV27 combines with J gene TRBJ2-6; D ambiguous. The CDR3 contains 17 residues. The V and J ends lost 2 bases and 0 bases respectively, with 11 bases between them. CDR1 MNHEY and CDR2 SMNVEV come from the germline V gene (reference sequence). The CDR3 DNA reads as TGTGCCAGCAGTTTAGACACTTCCACCTCTGGGGCCAACGTCCTGACTTTC. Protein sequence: CASSLDTSTSGANVLTF.

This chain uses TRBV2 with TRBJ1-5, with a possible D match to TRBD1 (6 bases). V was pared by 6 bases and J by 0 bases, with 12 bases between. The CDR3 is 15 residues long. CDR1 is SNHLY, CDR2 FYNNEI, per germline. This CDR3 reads CASSPGQLSNQPQHF. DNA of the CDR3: TGTGCCAGCAGCCCCGGACAGCTTAGCAATCAGCCCCAGCATTTT.

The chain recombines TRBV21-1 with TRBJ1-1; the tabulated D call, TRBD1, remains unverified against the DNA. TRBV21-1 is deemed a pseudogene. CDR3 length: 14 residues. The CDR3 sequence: CASSKMRGQTEAFF. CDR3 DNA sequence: TGTGCCAGCAGCAAAATGAGGGGGCAGACTGAAGCTTTCTTT.

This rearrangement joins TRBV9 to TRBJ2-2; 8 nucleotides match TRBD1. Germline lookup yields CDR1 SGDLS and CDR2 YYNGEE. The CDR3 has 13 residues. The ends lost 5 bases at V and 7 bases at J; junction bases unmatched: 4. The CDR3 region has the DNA TGTGCCAGCAGGCCCACAGGGGGCGGGGAGCTGTTTTTT. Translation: CASRPTGGGELFF.

The CDR3 DNA reads as TGTGCCAGCAGCTTCGGGGGGGCGGGAGGGCCTTACAATGAGCAGTTCTTC. Its translation: CASSFGGAGGPYNEQFF. The chain carries TRBV5-6 and TRBJ2-1, with 9 bases aligning to TRBD2. The J segment lost 4 bases and the V segment lost 2 bases, leaving 10 bases of the junction unmatched. Germline V gene sequence: CDR1 SGHDT, CDR2 YYEEEE. The CDR3 covers 17 residues.

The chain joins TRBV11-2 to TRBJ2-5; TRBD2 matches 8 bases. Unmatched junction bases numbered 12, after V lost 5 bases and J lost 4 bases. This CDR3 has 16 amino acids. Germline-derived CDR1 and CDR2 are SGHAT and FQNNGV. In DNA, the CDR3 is TGTGCCAGCAGCACGAATAAGCGGGAGTTGAGAGAGACCCAGTACTTC. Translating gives CASSTNKRELRETQYF. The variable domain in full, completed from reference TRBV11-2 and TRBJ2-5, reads EAGVAQSPRYKIIEKRQSVAFWCNPISGHATLYWYQQILGQGPKLLIQFQNNGVVDDSQLPKDRFSAERLKGVDSTLKIQPAKLEDSAVYLCASSTNKRELRETQYFGPGTRLLVL.

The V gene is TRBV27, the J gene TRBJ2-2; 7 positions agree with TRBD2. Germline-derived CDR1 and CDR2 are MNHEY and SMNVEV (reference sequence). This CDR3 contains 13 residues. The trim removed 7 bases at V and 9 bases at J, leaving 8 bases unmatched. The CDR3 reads CASTGGGGRELFF. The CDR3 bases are TGTGCCAGCACGGGAGGAGGTGGCCGGGAGCTGTTTTTT.

The CDR3 DNA reads TGTGCCAGCAGCTTGGAACGGGTGCAAAAGACCCAGTACTTC. It codes for CASSLERVQKTQYF. The V gene is TRBV5-6, the J gene TRBJ2-5; D gene uncertain. Germline V CDR1 and CDR2: SGHDT, YYEEEE. The CDR3 runs to 14 residues. The V end was cut by 0 bases, the J end by 6 bases, with 12 bases between. Based on the CDR3 plus reference TRBV5-6 and TRBJ2-5, the full variable domain is DAGVTQSPTHLIKTRGQQVTLRCSPKSGHDTVSWYQQALGQGPQFIFQYYEEEERQRGNFPDRFSGHQFPNYSSELNVNALLLGDSALYLCASSLERVQKTQYFGPGTRLLVL.

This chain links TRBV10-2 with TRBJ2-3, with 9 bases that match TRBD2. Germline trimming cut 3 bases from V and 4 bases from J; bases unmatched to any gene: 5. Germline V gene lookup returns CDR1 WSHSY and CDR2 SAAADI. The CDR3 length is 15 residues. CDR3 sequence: CASSDRGLAPDTQYF. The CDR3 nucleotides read TGCGCCAGCAGTGATAGGGGACTAGCCCCAGATACGCAGTATTTT.

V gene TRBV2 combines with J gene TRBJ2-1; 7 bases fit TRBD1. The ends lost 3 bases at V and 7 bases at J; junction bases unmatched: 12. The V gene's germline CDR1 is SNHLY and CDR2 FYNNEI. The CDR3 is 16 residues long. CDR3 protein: CASSDTQGNLRNEQFF. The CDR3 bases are TGTGCCAGCAGTGATACACAGGGGAATTTGAGGAATGAGCAGTTCTTC.

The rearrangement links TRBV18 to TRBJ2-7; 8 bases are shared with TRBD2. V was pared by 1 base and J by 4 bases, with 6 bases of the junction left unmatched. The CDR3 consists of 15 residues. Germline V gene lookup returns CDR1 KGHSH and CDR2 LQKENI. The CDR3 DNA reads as TGTGCCAGCTCACCACAGGCGACTAGCGATTACGAGCAGTACTTC. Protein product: CASSPQATSDYEQYF.

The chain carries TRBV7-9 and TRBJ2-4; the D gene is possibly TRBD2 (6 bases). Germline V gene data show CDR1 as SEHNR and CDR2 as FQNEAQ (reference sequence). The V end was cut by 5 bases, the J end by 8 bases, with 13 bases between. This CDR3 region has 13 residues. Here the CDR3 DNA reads TGTGCCAGCAGCCCATCCGGGGGTTACATTCAGTACTTC. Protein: CASSPSGGYIQYF.

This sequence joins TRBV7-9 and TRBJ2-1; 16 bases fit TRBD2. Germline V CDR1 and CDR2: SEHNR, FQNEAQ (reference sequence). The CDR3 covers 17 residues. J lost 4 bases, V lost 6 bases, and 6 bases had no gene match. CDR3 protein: CASSGTSGRAVYNEQFF. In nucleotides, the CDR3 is TGTGCCAGCAGTGGGACTAGCGGGAGGGCCGTATACAATGAGCAGTTCTTC.

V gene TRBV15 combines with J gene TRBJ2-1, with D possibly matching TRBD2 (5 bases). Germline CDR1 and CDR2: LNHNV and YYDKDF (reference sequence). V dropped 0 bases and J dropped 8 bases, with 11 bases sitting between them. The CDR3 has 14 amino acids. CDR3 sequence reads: CATSRDLARDEQFF. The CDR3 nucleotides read TGTGCCACCAGCAGAGATCTAGCTCGGGATGAGCAGTTCTTC.

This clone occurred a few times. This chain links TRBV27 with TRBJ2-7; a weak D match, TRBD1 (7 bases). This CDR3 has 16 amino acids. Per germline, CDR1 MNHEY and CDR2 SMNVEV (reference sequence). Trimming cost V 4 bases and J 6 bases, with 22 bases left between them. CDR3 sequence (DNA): TGTGCCAGCAGTTCGGTCAGGGGGAGGTTAGTATTCGAGCAGTACTTC. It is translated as CASSSVRGRLVFEQYF.

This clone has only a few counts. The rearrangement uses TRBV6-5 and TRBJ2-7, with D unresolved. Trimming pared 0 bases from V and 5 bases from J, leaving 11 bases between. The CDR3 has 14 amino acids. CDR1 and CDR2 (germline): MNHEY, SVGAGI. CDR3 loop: CASSYSSSADEQYF. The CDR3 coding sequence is TGTGCCAGCAGTTACTCGTCTAGTGCGGACGAGCAGTACTTC.

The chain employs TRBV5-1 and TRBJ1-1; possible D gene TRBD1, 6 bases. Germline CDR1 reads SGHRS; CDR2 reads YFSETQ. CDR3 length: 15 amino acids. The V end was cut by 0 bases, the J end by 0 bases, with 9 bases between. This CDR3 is CASSLEGVMNTEAFF. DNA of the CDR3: TGCGCCAGCAGCTTGGAGGGGGTTATGAACACTGAAGCTTTCTTT.

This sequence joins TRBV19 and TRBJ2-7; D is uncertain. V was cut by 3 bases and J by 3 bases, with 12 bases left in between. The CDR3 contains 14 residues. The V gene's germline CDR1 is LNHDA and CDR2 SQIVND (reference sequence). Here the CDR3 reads CASSIGDLFYEQYF. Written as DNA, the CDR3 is TGTGCCAGTAGTATTGGAGACCTATTCTACGAGCAGTACTTC.

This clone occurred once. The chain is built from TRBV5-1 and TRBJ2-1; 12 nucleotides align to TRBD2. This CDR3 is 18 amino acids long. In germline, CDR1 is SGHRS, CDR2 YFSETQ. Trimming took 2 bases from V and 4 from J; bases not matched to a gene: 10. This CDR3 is CASSLATSGRQKYNEQFF. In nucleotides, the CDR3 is TGCGCCAGCAGCTTAGCGACTAGCGGGAGACAGAAGTACAATGAGCAGTTCTTC.

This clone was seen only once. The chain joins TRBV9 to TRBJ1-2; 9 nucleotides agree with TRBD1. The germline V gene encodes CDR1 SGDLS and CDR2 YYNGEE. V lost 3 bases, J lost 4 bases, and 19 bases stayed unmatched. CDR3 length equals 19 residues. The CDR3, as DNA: TGTGCCAGCAGCGGAAGACTAACAGGGGGCGTAAAGGAGGGCTATGGCTACACCTTC. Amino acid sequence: CASSGRLTGGVKEGYGYTF.

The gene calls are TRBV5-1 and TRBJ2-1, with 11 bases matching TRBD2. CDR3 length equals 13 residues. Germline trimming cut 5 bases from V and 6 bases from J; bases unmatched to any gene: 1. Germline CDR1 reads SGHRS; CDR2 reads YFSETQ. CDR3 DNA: TGCGCCAGCAGACTAGCGGGGGTCAATGAGCAGTTCTTC. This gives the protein CASRLAGVNEQFF. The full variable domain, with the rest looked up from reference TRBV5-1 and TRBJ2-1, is KAGVTQTPRYLIKTRGQQVTLSCSPISGHRSVSWYQQTPGQGLQFLFEYFSETQRNKGNFPGRFSGRQFSNSRSEMNVSTLELGDSALYLCASRLAGVNEQFFGPGTRLTVL.

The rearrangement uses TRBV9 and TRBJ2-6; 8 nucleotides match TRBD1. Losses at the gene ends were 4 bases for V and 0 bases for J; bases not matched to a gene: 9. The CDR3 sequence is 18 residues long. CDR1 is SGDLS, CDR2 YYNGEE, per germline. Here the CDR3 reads CASSPFGTGFSGANVLTF. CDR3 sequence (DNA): TGTGCCAGCAGCCCCTTCGGGACAGGCTTCTCTGGGGCCAACGTCCTGACTTTC. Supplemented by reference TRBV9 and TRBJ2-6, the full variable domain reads DSGVTQTPKHLITATGQRVTLRCSPRSGDLSVYWYQQSLDQGLQFLIQYYNGEERAKGNILERFSAQQFPDLHSELNLSSLELGDSALYFCASSPFGTGFSGANVLTFGAGSRLTVL.